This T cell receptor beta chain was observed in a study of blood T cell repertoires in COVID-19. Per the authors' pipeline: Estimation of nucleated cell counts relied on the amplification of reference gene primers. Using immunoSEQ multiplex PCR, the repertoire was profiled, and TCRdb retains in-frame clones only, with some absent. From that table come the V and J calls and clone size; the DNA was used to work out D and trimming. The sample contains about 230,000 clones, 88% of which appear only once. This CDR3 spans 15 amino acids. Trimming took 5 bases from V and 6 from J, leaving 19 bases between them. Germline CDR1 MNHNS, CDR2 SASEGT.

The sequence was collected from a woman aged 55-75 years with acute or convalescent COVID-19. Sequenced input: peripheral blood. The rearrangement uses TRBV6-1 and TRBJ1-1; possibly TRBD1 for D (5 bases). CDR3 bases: TGTGCCAGCAGTCCGTCACAGGCCGGAAAGTCTGAAGCTTTCTTT. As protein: CASSPSQAGKSEAFF.